The clone carrying this T cell receptor beta chain showed up just a few times. Its target is not known. From germline, CDR1 is SGHKS and CDR2 YYEKEE (reference sequence). The ends were cut back, 3 bases at V and 3 bases at J, with 16 bases in the middle. CDR3 length: 15 amino acids. The sample is drawn from a study of graft-versus-host responses after intestinal transplantation. Study information: Recipients obtained multivisceral, liver-intestinal, or isolated intestinal transplants. Anti-thymocyte globulin was used for induction in all recipients, who then took tacrolimus and steroids for approximately 3 years.

Method: immunoSEQ multiplex PCR; TCRdb's copy keeps in-frame clones and lacks some. The table records about 25,000 clones, around 80% of them present only once. The sample in question was unstimulated CD8+ T cells sorted from spleen or lymph node cells, obtained before transplant. The receptor was derived from a human donor who was the organ donor for an intestinal transplant. The chain employs TRBV5-5 and TRBJ2-7, with D tentatively TRBD1 (6 bases). The CDR3 reads CASSSEWGHFYEQYF. CDR3 DNA sequence: TGTGCCAGCAGCTCAGAATGGGGACACTTCTACGAGCAGTACTTC.